The T cell receptor (beta chain) under discussion was sequenced for a study of cytomegalovirus exposure and HLA in healthy donors. Study-wide context: Unique TCRs numbering some 77 million, obtained from HLA-typed donors, made up an early data release. Study-level points and caveats: Later analysis found that TCR beta chains associated with HLA were more clonally expanded than other, equally common chains. The study assumed roughly uniform donor sequencing depth for presence/absence analyses. For TCR beta chains, V- and J-gene trimming was later linked to a missense DCLRE1C variant.

V dropped 5 bases and J dropped 3; count of bases not matched to a gene: 7. The CDR3 is 16 residues long. CDR1 SGHAT and CDR2 FQDESV come from the germline V gene (reference sequence). PCR employed 60 Vbeta and 13 Jbeta primers. Repertoires were generated with immunoSEQ multiplex PCR, while TCRdb's copy carries only in-frame clones and drops some. The sample holds approximately 210,000 clones, roughly 80% seen once. About this clone itself: Antigen unknown.

This clonotype was obtained from a male donor in good health and CMV-seropositive. Specimen: PBMCs. The chain couples TRBV11-1 to TRBJ2-7; TRBD2 agrees at 13 bases. CDR3 in DNA: TGTGCCAGCAGCCGGACTAGCGGGAGTGGTGGCTACGAGCAGTACTTC. This encodes CASSRTSGSGGYEQYF.